The next 7 T cell receptor beta chains were all read from a single sample in a study of blood T cells in healthy people across ages. A J-beta primer mix and a sample-barcoded 5' primer were used in a second PCR of roughly 6 to 11 cycles. One entry per CDR3 protein, called by TCRdb with MiXCR from the 5' RACE reads. The table has roughly 2 million distinct CDR3 sequences, approximately 50% seen once. Sequencing was done on a sample of blood. The origin of the receptors is a woman in her 40s in good health.

This clonotype has a handful of counts. The chain links TRBV28 to TRBJ2-7; D tentatively reads TRBD1 or TRBD2 (5 bases each). The V gene's germline CDR1 is MDHEN and CDR2 SYDVKM. Trimming cost V 10 bases and J 6 bases, with 13 bases left between them. CDR3 length: 11 residues. The CDR3 DNA reads TGTGCCATTGAGGGGCCCCCCGAGCAGTACTTC. It encodes CAIEGPPEQYF.

V gene TRBV6-2 or TRBV6-3 combines with J gene TRBJ2-7, with D possibly TRBD2 on 6 matching bases. CDR3 length: 15 residues. Deletions cut 4 bases from V and 7 bases from J, with 20 bases between. Germline values: CDR1 MNHEY, CDR2 SVGEGT. The CDR3: CASSWGGDAYNEQYF. CDR3 DNA: TGTGCCAGCAGTTGGGGCGGGGACGCATACAATGAGCAGTACTTC.

A few counts support this clonotype. The chain is built from TRBV5-5 and TRBJ2-1, with TRBD2 matching over 8 bases. The V segment lost 4 bases and the J segment 10 bases; nucleotides outside the gene matches: 1. This CDR3 has 11 amino acids. Germline CDR1 SGHKS, CDR2 YYEKEE (reference sequence). CDR3 coding DNA: TGTGCCAGCAGCCCTAGCGGGGAGCAGTTCTTC. Its protein is CASSPSGEQFF.

The chain joins TRBV24-1 to TRBJ2-5; D might be TRBD1 (6 bases). Germline V lookup: CDR1 KGHDR, CDR2 SFDVKD. CDR3 length: 15 amino acids. V lost 0 bases and J lost 2, with 9 bases in between. In DNA, the CDR3 is TGTGCCACCAGTGATTTGAGGGGGACACAAGAGACCCAGTACTTC. Protein product: CATSDLRGTQETQYF.

The rearrangement joins TRBV6-2 or TRBV6-3 to TRBJ2-1; the D gene is possibly TRBD2 (5 bases). Germline V gene data show CDR1 as MNHEY and CDR2 as SVGEGT. This CDR3 region has 15 residues. Trimming took off 8 bases at V and 2 bases at J, with 16 bases between the two ends. The CDR3 loop reads CASSSARRAYNEQFF. CDR3 nucleotide sequence: TGTGCCAGCTCTTCGGCTCGGCGGGCCTACAATGAGCAGTTCTTC.

The chain joins TRBV7-6 to TRBJ2-2; D not certain. This CDR3 region has 15 residues. The ends were cut back, 1 base at V and 4 bases at J, with 10 bases in the middle. In germline, CDR1 is SGHVS, CDR2 FNYEAQ. The CDR3, as DNA: TGTGCCAGCAGCTTAGGAACAACGAGCACCGGGGAGCTGTTTTTT. It yields the protein CASSLGTTSTGELFF.

A few counts support this clonotype. The chain couples TRBV7-9 to TRBJ2-5, with 8 bases aligning to TRBD1. V dropped 2 bases and J dropped 4; count of bases not matched to a gene: 6. Per the germline V gene, CDR1 is SEHNR and CDR2 is FQNEAQ (reference sequence). This CDR3 comprises 15 residues. Written as DNA, the CDR3 is TGTGCCAGCAGCTTAACTGACAGGGGAGGAGAGACCCAGTACTTC. The encoded protein is CASSLTDRGGETQYF.